This T cell receptor (beta chain) appears in the sequencing data of a study of blood T cell repertoires in COVID-19. About the research overall: Samples taken during acute and convalescent COVID-19 were collected in the United States, Italy and Spain. Sample material is recorded as cDNA or gDNA derived from T cells, B-cell-depleted T cells, or PBMCs.

Original analysis: By means of reference gene primer amplification, nucleated cell counts were estimated. Clones were sequenced by immunoSEQ multiplex PCR, and TCRdb holds only the in-frame ones, with some missing. Clonal size and the V and J genes are those of that table, whereas D and trimming came from the DNA. The sample carries fewer than 250,000 clones, roughly 80% recorded once. The CDR3 totals 14 residues. Germline CDR1 LGHDT, CDR2 YNNKEL (reference sequence). After removal of 4 bases from V and 6 bases from J, the junction contained 6 bases not matched to a gene. This clone has just one count.

This TCR was recovered from a woman between 45 and 65 years old with acute or convalescent COVID-19. The chain couples TRBV3-1 (or the pseudogene TRBV3-2) to TRBJ2-4; 7 bases line up with TRBD2. The sample taken for sequencing was peripheral blood. The CDR3 DNA reads as TGTGCCAGCAGCCCGCGGGGGTATGGAAACATTCAGTACTTC. Its protein is CASSPRGYGNIQYF.